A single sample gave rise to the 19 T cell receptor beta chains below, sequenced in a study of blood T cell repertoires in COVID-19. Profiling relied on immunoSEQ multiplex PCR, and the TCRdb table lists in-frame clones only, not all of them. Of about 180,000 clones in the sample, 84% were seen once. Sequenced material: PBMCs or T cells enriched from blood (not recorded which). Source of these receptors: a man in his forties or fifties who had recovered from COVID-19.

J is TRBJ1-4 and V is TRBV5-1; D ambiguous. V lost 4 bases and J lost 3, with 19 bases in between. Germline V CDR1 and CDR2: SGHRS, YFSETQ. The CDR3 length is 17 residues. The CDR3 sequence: CASSPRRARLPNEKLFF. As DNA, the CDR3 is TGCGCCAGCAGCCCCCGGAGGGCCCGGCTACCTAATGAAAAACTGTTTTTT.

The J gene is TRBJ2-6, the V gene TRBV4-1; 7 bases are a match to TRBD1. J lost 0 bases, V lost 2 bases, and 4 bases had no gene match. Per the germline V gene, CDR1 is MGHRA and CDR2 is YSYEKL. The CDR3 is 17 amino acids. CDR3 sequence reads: CASSQQQGISGANVLTF. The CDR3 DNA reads TGCGCCAGCAGCCAACAACAGGGGATCTCTGGGGCCAACGTCCTGACTTTC.

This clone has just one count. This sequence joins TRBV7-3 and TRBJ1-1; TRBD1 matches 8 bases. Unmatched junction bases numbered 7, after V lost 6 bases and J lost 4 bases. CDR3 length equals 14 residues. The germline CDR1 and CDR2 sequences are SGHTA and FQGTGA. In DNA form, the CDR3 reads TGTGCCAGCAGGCTAGACAGGGGATCCACTGAAGCTTTCTTT. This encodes CASRLDRGSTEAFF.

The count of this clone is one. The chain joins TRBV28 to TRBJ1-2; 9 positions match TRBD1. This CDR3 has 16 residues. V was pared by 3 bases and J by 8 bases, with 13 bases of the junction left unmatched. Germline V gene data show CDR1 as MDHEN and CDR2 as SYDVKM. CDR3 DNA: TGTGCCAGCAGTTTTCTATGGACAGGGGAAATTGACGGCTACACCTTC. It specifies CASSFLWTGEIDGYTF.

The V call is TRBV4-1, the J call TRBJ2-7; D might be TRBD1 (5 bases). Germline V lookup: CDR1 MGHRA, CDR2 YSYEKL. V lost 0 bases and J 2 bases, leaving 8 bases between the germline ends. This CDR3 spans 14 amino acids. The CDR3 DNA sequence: TGCGCCAGCAGCCAAGATAGGGGTACCTACGAGCAGTACTTC. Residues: CASSQDRGTYEQYF.

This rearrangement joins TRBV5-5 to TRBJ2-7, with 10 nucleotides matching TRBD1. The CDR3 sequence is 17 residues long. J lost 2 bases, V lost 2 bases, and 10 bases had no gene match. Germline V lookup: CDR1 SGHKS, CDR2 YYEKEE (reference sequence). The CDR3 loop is CASSFGDRGPFTYEQYF. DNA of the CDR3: TGTGCCAGCAGCTTTGGGGACAGGGGCCCGTTTACCTACGAGCAGTACTTC. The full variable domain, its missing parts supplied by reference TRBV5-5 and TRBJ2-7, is DAGVTQSPTHLIKTRGQQVTLRCSPISGHKSVSWYQQVLGQGPQFIFQYYEKEERGRGNFPDRFSARQFPNYSSELNVNALLLGDSALYLCASSFGDRGPFTYEQYFGPGTRLTVT.

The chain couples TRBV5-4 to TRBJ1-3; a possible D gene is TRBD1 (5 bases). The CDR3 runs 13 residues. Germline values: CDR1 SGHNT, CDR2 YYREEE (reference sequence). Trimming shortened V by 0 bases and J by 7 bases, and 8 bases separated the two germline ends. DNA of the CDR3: TGTGCCAGCAGCTTGGCGGGGGGGAACACCATATATTTT. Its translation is CASSLAGGNTIYF.

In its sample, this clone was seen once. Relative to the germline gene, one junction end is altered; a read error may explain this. The CDR3 protein is CASSLTGAETQYF. In DNA form, the CDR3 reads TGTGCCAGCAGCCTAACAGGGGCAGAGACCCAGTACTTC. The rearrangement links TRBV7-3 to TRBJ2-5, with 7 bases that match TRBD1. Germline V lookup: CDR1 SGHTA, CDR2 FQGTGA. This CDR3 is built from 13 residues.

The CDR3 nucleotides read TGTGCCAGTAGCCCTAGACTCGCTCGGGGTGAAAAACTGTTTTTT. It specifies CASSPRLARGEKLFF. The rearrangement links TRBV19 to TRBJ1-4, with D unresolved. The V end lost 6 bases, the J end lost 7 bases, and 18 bases lay between the germline ends. The CDR3 totals 15 residues. Germline V gene lookup returns CDR1 LNHDA and CDR2 SQIVND (reference sequence).

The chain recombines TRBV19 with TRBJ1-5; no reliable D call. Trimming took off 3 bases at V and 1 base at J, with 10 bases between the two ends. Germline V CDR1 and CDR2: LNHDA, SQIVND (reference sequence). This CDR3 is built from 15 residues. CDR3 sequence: CASSMGRISNQPQHF. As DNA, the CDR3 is TGTGCCAGTAGTATGGGCAGGATAAGCAATCAGCCCCAGCATTTT.

CDR3 residues: CASSAGGGPAGGQETQYF. The CDR3, as DNA: TGTGCCAGCAGCGCCGGGGGAGGCCCCGCAGGTGGACAAGAGACCCAGTACTTC. The gene calls are TRBV13 and TRBJ2-5; perhaps TRBD2 as D (6 bases). Trimming shortened V by 5 bases and J by 2 bases, and 24 bases separated the two germline ends. CDR1 is PRHDT, CDR2 FYEKMQ, per germline (reference sequence). The CDR3 has 18 residues. Variable domain in full (rest from reference TRBV13 and TRBJ2-5): AAGVIQSPRHLIKEKRETATLKCYPIPRHDTVYWYQQGPGQDPQFLISFYEKMQSDKGSIPDRFSAQQFSDYHSELNMSSLELGDSALYFCASSAGGGPAGGQETQYFGPGTRLLVL.

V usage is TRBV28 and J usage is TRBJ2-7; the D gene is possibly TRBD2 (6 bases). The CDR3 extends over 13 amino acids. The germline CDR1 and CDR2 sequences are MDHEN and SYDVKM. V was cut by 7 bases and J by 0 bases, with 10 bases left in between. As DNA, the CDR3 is TGTGCCAGCACCCCGGGGGTCTCCTACGAGCAGTACTTC. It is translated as CASTPGVSYEQYF.

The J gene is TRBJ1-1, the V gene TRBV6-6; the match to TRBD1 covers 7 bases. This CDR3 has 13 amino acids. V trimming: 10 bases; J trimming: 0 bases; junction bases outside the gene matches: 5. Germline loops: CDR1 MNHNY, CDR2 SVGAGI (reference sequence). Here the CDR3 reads CANRDRVNTEAFF. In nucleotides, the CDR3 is TGTGCCAACCGGGACAGAGTGAACACTGAAGCTTTCTTT.

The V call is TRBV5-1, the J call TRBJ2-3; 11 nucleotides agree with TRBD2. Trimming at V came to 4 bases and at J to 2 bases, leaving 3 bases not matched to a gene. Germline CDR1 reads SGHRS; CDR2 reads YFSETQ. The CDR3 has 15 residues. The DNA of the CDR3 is TGCGCCAGCAGCCAGACTAGCGGGGACACAGATACGCAGTATTTT. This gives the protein CASSQTSGDTDTQYF.

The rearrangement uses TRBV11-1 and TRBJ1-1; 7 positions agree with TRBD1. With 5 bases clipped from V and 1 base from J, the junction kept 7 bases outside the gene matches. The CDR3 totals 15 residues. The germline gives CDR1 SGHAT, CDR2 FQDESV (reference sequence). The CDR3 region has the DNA TGTGCCAGCAGCCGACAGGGTTTGGGGAACACTGAAGCTTTCTTT. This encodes CASSRQGLGNTEAFF.

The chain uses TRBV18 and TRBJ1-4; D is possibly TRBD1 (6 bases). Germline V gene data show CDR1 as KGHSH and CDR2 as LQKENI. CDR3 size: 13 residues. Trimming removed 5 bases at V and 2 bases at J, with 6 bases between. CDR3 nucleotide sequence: TGTGCCAGCTCAGGGGGCACTAATGAAAAACTGTTTTTT. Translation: CASSGGTNEKLFF.

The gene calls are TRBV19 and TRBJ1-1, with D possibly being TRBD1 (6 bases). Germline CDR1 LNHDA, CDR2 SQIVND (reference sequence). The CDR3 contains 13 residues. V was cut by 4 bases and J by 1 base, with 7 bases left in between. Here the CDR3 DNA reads TGTGCCAGTAGTACGACAGGGAACACTGAAGCTTTCTTT. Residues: CASSTTGNTEAFF.

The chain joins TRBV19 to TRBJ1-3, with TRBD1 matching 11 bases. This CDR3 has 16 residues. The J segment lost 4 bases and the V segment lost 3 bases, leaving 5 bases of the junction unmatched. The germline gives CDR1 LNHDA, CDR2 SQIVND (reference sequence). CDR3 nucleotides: TGTGCCAGTAGTATTCGGGACAGGGGGTACGGAAACACCATATATTTT. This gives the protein CASSIRDRGYGNTIYF.

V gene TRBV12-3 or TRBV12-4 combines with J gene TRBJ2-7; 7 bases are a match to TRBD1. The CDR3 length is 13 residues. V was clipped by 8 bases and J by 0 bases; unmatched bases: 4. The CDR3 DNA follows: TGTGCCAGCGGCAGGGGGAGCTCCTACGAGCAGTACTTC. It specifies CASGRGSSYEQYF.